The present T cell receptor (beta chain) was sequenced within a study of post-analysis software for immune sequencing data. In the study overall: The disease courses spanned relapsing-remitting, secondary progressive and progressive-relapsing forms of multiple sclerosis. Study conclusions and caveats: When patients were compared with controls, four to six TRBV segments were more frequent, TRBV5-6, TRBV5-1 and TRBV20-1 among them. Multiple sclerosis patients showed significantly lower normalized Chao1 diversity than controls did. Pronounced co-clustering by F measure was evident among identically batched samples.

A note on this clonotype: The antigen remains undetermined.

This CDR3 spans 15 amino acids. The junction had 11 bases not matched to a gene; V was cut back by 5 bases and J by 5 bases. The germline CDR1 and CDR2 sequences are SGHVS and FNYEAQ. Every TCR beta cDNA library bore unique molecular identifiers. Each sample of roughly 0.95 to 10 million input T cells yielded about 500,000 cDNA molecules, so each molecule approximated one T cell. TCRdb used MiXCR to reprocess the PCR reads, holding one entry per CDR3 protein. Of about 820,000 distinct CDR3 sequences listed, approximately 53% are singletons. The sequencing sample was made of blood. This sequence joins TRBV7-6 and TRBJ2-7, with 8 nucleotides matching TRBD1. The clonotype comes from a girl between 10 and 17 years old with multiple sclerosis. CDR3 in amino acids: CASSPYETGVHEQYF. CDR3 bases: TGTGCCAGCAGCCCTTATGAGACAGGGGTGCACGAGCAGTACTTC.